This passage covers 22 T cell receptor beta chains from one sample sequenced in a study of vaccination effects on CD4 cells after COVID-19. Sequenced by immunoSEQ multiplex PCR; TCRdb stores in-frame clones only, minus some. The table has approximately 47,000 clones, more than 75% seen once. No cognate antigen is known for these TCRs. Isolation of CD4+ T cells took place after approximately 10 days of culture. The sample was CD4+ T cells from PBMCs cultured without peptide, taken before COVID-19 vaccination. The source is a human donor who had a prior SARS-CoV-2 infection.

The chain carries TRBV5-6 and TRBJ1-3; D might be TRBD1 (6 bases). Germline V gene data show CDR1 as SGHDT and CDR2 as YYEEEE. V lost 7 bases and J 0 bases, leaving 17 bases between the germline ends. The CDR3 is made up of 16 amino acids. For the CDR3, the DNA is TGTGCCAGCGGCCGGGCGACAGGCAGCTCTGGAAACACCATATATTTT. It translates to CASGRATGSSGNTIYF.

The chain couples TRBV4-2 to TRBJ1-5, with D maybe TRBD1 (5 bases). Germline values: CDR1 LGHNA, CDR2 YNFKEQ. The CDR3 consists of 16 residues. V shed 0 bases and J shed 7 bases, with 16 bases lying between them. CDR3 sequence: CASSQDPVRVGQPQHF. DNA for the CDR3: TGTGCCAGCAGCCAAGATCCTGTCAGGGTCGGGCAGCCCCAGCATTTT.

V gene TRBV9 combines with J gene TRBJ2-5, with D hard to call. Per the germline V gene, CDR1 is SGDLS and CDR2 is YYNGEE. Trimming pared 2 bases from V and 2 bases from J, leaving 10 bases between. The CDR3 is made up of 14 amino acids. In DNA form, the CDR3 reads TGTGCCAGCAGCGTCGGATCGAGGCAAGAGACCCAGTACTTC. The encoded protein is CASSVGSRQETQYF.

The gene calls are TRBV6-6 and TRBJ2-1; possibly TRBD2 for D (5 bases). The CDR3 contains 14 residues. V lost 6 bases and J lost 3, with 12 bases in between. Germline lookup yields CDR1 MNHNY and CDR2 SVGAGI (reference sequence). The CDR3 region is CASSQSRDYNEQFF. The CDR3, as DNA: TGTGCCAGCAGCCAAAGCCGGGACTACAATGAGCAGTTCTTC.

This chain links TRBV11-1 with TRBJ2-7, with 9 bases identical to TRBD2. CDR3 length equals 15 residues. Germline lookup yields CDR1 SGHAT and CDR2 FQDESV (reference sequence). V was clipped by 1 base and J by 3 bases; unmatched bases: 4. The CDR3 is CASSLGTSAHYEQYF. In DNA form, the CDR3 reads TGTGCCAGCAGCTTAGGGACTAGCGCCCACTACGAGCAGTACTTC. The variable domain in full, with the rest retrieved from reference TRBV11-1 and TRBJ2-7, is EAEVAQSPRYKITEKSQAVAFWCDPISGHATLYWYRQILGQGPELLVQFQDESVVDDSQLPKDRFSAERLKGVDSTLKIQPAELGDSAMYLCASSLGTSAHYEQYFGPGTRLTVT.

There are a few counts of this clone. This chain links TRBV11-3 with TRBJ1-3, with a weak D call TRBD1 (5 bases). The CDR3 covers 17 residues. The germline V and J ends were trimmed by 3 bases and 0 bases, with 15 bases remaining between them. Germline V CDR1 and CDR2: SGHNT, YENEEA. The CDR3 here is CASSFRAGTDSGNTIYF. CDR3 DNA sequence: TGTGCCAGCAGCTTCCGAGCCGGGACGGACTCTGGAAACACCATATATTTT.

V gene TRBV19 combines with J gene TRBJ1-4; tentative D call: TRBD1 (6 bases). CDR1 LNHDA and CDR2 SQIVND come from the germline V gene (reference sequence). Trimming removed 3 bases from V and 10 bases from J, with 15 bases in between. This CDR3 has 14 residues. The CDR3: CASSITGRRVKLFF. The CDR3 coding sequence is TGTGCCAGTAGTATTACAGGGCGTCGGGTAAAACTGTTTTTT. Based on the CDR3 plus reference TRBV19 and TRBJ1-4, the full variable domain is DGGITQSPKYLFRKEGQNVTLSCEQNLNHDAMYWYRQDPGQGLRLIYYSQIVNDFQKGDIAEGYSVSREKKESFPLTVTSAQKNPTAFYLCASSITGRRVKLFFGSGTQLSVL.

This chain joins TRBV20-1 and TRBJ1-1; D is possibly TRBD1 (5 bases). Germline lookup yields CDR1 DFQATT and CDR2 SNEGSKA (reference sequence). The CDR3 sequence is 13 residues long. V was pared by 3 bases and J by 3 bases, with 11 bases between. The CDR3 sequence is CSASGAIDTEAFF. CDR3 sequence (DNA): TGCAGTGCTAGTGGGGCCATCGACACTGAAGCTTTCTTT.

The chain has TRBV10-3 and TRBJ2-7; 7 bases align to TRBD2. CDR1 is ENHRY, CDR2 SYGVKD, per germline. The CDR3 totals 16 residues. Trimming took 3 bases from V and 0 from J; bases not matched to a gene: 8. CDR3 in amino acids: CAISESRDYNSYEQYF. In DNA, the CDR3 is TGTGCCATCAGTGAATCCCGGGACTACAACTCCTACGAGCAGTACTTC.

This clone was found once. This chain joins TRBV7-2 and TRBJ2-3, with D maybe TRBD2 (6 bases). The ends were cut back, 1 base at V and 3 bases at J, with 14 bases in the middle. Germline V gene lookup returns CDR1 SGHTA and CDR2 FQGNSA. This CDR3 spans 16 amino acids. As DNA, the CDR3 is TGTGCCAGCAGCTTAGGTATCGGGAGACGGACAGATACGCAGTATTTT. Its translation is CASSLGIGRRTDTQYF.

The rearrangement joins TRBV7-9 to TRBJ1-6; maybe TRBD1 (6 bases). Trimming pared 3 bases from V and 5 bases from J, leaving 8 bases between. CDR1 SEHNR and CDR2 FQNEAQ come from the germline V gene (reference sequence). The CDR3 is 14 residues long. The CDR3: CASSFGQNNSPLHF. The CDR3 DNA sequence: TGTGCCAGCAGCTTCGGACAGAATAATTCACCCCTCCACTTT.

The DNA of the CDR3 is TGTGCCTGGAGTGCCTATTATAGCGGGAGAGGCAATGAGCAGTTCTTC. Translation: CAWSAYYSGRGNEQFF. The chain couples TRBV30 to TRBJ2-1, with 9 bases aligning to TRBD2. J gave up 6 bases and V 1 base, and 10 bases lay outside the gene matches. The CDR3 has 16 amino acids. Germline V CDR1 and CDR2: GTSNPN, SVGIG (reference sequence).

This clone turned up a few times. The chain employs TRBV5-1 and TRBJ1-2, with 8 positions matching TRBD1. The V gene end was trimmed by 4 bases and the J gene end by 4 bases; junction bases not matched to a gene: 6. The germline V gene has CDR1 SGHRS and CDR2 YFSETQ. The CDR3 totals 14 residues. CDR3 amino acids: CASSPPGQGYGYTF. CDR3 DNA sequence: TGCGCCAGCAGCCCACCTGGACAGGGCTATGGCTACACCTTC.

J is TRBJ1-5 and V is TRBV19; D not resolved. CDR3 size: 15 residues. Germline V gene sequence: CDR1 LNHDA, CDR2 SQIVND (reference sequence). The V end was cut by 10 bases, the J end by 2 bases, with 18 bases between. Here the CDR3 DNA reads TGTGCCACCTCGACCGGGTCCGTGGGCAATCAGCCCCAGCATTTT. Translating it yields CATSTGSVGNQPQHF.

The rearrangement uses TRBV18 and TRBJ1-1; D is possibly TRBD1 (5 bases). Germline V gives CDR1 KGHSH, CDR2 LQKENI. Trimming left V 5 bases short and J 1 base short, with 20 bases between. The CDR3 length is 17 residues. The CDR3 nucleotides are TGTGCCAGCTCAGAAACCTATTCCGGGGCAGGGAACACTGAAGCTTTCTTT. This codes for CASSETYSGAGNTEAFF.

CDR3 in DNA: TGTGCCAGCAGCCCAGGACGGGGGGGCCTTACCGGGGAGCTGTTTTTT. Its protein product is CASSPGRGGLTGELFF. This chain connects TRBV7-8 to TRBJ2-2; TRBD2 matches 8 bases. The CDR3 totals 16 residues. The germline gives CDR1 SGHVS, CDR2 FQNEAQ. V lost 5 bases to trimming and J lost 5 bases; unmatched junction nucleotides: 10. Combining the CDR3 with reference TRBV7-8 and TRBJ2-2 gives the whole variable domain GAGVSQSPRYKVAKRGQDVALRCDPISGHVSLFWYQQALGQGPEFLTYFQNEAQLDKSGLPSDRFFAERPEGSVSTLKIQRTQQEDSAVYLCASSPGRGGLTGELFFGEGSRLTVL.

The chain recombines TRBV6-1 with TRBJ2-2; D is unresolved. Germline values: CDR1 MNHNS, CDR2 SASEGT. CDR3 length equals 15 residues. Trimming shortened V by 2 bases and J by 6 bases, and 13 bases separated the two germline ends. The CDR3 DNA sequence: TGTGCCAGCAGTGAATGGTCCCAGATTTCCGGGGAGCTGTTTTTT. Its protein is CASSEWSQISGELFF.

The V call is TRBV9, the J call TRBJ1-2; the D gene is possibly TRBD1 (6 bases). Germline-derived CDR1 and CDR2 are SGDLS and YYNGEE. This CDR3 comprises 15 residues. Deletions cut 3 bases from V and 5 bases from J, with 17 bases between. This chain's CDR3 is CASSGQGRRSYGYTF. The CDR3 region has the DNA TGTGCCAGCAGCGGCCAGGGGCGTCGGAGTTATGGCTACACCTTC.

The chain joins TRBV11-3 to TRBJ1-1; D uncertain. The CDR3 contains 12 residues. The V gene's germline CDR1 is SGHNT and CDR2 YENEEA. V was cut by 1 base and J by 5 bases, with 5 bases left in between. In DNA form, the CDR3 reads TGTGCCAGCAGCTTAGTGGGGACTGAAGCTTTCTTT. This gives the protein CASSLVGTEAFF.

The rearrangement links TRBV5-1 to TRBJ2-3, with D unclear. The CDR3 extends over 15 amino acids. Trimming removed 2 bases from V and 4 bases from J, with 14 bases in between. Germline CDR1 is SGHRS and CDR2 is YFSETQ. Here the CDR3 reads CASSFLPTIPDTQYF. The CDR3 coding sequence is TGCGCCAGCAGCTTTCTTCCAACTATCCCAGATACGCAGTATTTT.

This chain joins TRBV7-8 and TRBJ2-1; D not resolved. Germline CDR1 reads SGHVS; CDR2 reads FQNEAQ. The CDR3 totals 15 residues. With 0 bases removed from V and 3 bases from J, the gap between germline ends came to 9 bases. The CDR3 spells CASSLARRRYNEQFF. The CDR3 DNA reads TGTGCCAGCAGCTTAGCGCGCAGACGCTACAATGAGCAGTTCTTC.

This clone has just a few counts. The CDR3 here is CASSPHSRDPSGELFF. The CDR3 bases are TGTGCCAGCAGCCCACATTCTAGGGACCCCAGCGGGGAGCTGTTTTTT. This sequence joins TRBV9 and TRBJ2-2; D assignment may be TRBD1 or TRBD2 (5 bases each). V lost 4 bases to trimming and J lost 7 bases, with 20 bases between them. Germline V CDR1 and CDR2: SGDLS, YYNGEE. The CDR3 runs to 16 residues.